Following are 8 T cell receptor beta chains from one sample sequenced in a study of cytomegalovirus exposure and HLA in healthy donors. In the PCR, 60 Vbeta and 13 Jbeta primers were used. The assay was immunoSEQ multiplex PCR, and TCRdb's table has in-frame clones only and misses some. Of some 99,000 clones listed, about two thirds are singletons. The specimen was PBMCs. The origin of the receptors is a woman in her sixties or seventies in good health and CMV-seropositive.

CDR3 amino acids: CASSLARALTSNQPQHF. The DNA of the CDR3 is TGTGCCAGCAGCTTAGCCAGGGCCCTAACGAGCAATCAGCCCCAGCATTTT. The rearrangement links TRBV7-2 to TRBJ1-5; a weak D match, TRBD1 (5 bases). The CDR3 length is 17 residues. Between the trimmed V and J ends, which lost 0 bases and 1 base, there was a span of 13 bases. CDR1 and CDR2 (germline): SGHTA, FQGNSA.

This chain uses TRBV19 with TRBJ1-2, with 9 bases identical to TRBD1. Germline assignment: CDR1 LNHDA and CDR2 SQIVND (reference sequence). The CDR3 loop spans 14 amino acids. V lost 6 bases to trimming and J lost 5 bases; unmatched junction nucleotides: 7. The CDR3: CASSPAQGAYGYTF. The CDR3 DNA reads TGTGCCAGTAGCCCCGCACAGGGGGCGTATGGCTACACCTTC.

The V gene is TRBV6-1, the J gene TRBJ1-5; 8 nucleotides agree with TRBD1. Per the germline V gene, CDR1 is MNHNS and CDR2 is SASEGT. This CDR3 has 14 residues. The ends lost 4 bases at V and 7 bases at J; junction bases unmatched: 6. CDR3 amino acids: CASSAGGAGQPQHF. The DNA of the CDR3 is TGTGCCAGCAGTGCAGGGGGCGCGGGGCAGCCCCAGCATTTT.

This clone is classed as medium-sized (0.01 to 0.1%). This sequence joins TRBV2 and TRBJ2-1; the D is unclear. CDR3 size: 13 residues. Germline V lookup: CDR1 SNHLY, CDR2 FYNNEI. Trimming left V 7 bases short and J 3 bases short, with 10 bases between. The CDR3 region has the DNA TGTGCCAGCAAATTACAGCTCTACAATGAGCAGTTCTTC. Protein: CASKLQLYNEQFF.

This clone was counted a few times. The CDR3 DNA sequence: TGTGCCAACGCCCCGGGACATATCCCCGGGGAGCTGTTTTTT. Translation gives CANAPGHIPGELFF. This chain connects TRBV10-3 to TRBJ2-2; TRBD1 is a possible D gene (6 bases). V was pared by 10 bases and J by 6 bases, with 18 bases between. Germline V gives CDR1 ENHRY, CDR2 SYGVKD. The CDR3 loop spans 14 amino acids.

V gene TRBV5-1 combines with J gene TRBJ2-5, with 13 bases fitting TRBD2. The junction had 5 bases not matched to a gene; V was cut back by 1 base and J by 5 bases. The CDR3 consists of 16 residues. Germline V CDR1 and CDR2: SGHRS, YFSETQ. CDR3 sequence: CASSLTSGGAYETQYF. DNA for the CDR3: TGCGCCAGCAGCTTGACTAGCGGGGGGGCCTATGAGACCCAGTACTTC.

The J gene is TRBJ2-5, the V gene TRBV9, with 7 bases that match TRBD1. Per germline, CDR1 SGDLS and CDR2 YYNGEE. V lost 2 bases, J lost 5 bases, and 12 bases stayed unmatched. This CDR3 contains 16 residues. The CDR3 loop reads CASSVGQWGISETQYF. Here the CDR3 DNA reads TGTGCCAGCAGCGTGGGACAGTGGGGTATTTCGGAGACCCAGTACTTC.

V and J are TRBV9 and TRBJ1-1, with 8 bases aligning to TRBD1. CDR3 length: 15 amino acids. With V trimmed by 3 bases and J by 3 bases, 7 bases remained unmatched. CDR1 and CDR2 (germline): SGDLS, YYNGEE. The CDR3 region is CASSGQTGADTEAFF. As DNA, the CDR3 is TGTGCCAGCAGCGGTCAGACAGGGGCCGACACTGAAGCTTTCTTT.